These 14 T cell receptor beta chains originate from one sample sequenced in a study of cytomegalovirus exposure and HLA in healthy donors. Vbeta (60) and Jbeta (13) primers were used in the PCR. Clones were read by immunoSEQ multiplex PCR, and TCRdb kept only the in-frame ones, dropping some. The sample includes roughly 110,000 clones, 77% of them seen just once. The sample taken for sequencing was PBMCs. These TCRs come from a man aged 35-49 years in good health and CMV-seropositive.

This clone was found a few times. The chain is built from TRBV5-1 and TRBJ2-7, with D tentatively TRBD2 (6 bases). Germline lookup yields CDR1 SGHRS and CDR2 YFSETQ. The CDR3 is made up of 15 amino acids. V lost 0 bases and J 0 bases, leaving 10 bases between the germline ends. CDR3 in DNA: TGCGCCAGCAGCTTGGCCGGCGGGGCCTCCTACGAGCAGTACTTC. It yields the protein CASSLAGGASYEQYF.

This clone was counted a single time. The chain has TRBV10-3 and TRBJ2-5; D perhaps matches TRBD2 (5 bases). The J call may be in error: the DNA end matches TRBJ2-7 better. From germline, CDR1 is ENHRY and CDR2 SYGVKD. This CDR3 is 14 amino acids long. This CDR3 is CAISSGIKSYEQYF. The DNA for the CDR3 is TGTGCCATCAGTTCGGGGATTAAATCCTACGAGCAGTACTTC.

J is TRBJ2-1 and V is TRBV6-5; D may be TRBD2 (6 bases). Germline V gives CDR1 MNHEY, CDR2 SVGAGI. There are 14 residues in the CDR3. V lost 7 bases and J lost 2, with 12 bases in between. The CDR3 is CASTRGGTYNEQFF. The CDR3 nucleotides read TGTGCCAGCACCCGAGGCGGGACCTACAATGAGCAGTTCTTC.

The V call is TRBV5-1, the J call TRBJ1-2, with TRBD1 identical over 12 bases. Germline CDR1 SGHRS, CDR2 YFSETQ. J gave up 1 base and V 7 bases, and 8 bases lay outside the gene matches. The CDR3 runs 16 residues. CDR3 coding DNA: TGCGCCAGCGGAGGGACAGGGGGCACTTTTAACTATGGCTACACCTTC. It translates to CASGGTGGTFNYGYTF.

The chain joins TRBV2 to TRBJ1-2; TRBD1 is a possible D gene (5 bases). CDR3 length equals 14 residues. Trimming pared 1 base from V and 3 bases from J, leaving 9 bases between. CDR1 is SNHLY and CDR2 is FYNNEI in the germline V gene. The CDR3 bases are TGTGCCAGCAGTGAAGAGGGGCGGTACTATGGCTACACCTTC. Translation: CASSEEGRYYGYTF.

The V and J genes are TRBV13 and TRBJ1-1, with no clear D. This CDR3 is 13 amino acids long. Germline CDR1 and CDR2: PRHDT and FYEKMQ (reference sequence). The V gene lost 5 bases and the J gene lost 7 bases, with 14 bases spanning the gap. The CDR3 loop reads CASSPSSQNEAFF. The DNA for the CDR3 is TGTGCCAGCAGCCCCTCCTCACAAAATGAAGCTTTCTTT.

This clone was counted once. The chain employs TRBV5-6 and TRBJ2-3, with 7 bases matching TRBD2. With 4 bases clipped from V and 1 base from J, the junction kept 9 bases outside the gene matches. CDR3 length: 16 amino acids. Germline V gene lookup returns CDR1 SGHDT and CDR2 YYEEEE. CDR3 coding DNA: TGTGCCAGCAGCCCGGGGGGTTTACGTGGCACAGATACGCAGTATTTT. Translating gives CASSPGGLRGTDTQYF.

The chain has TRBV25-1 and TRBJ2-7; TRBD1 might be the D (6 bases). This CDR3 is 13 amino acids long. Per the germline V gene, CDR1 is MGHDK and CDR2 is SYGVNS. Trimming shortened V by 3 bases and J by 6 bases, and 12 bases separated the two germline ends. The CDR3 reads CASSDRTVSEQYF. For the CDR3, the DNA is TGTGCCAGCAGTGACAGGACAGTTTCCGAGCAGTACTTC.

This clone was picked up a small number of times. The chain joins TRBV7-9 to TRBJ1-2, with D unclear. CDR3 length: 13 amino acids. CDR1 SEHNR and CDR2 FQNEAQ come from the germline V gene (reference sequence). V was pared by 2 bases and J by 2 bases, with 6 bases between. The DNA for the CDR3 is TGTGCCAGCAGCTTACAAGAGAACTATGGCTACACCTTC. Amino acids: CASSLQENYGYTF.

This clone appeared once. The chain couples TRBV18 to TRBJ1-3; 12 bases line up with TRBD1. V dropped 6 bases and J dropped 8; count of bases not matched to a gene: 2. Per germline, CDR1 KGHSH and CDR2 LQKENI. The CDR3 runs 13 residues. The CDR3 is CASSGQGADTIYF. CDR3 bases: TGTGCCAGCTCGGGACAGGGGGCCGACACCATATATTTT.

The CDR3 loop reads CASSMAAGVMKELFF. The CDR3 DNA is TGTGCCAGTAGTATGGCGGCAGGGGTAATGAAGGAACTGTTTTTT. The chain combines TRBV19 with TRBJ1-4; D is perhaps TRBD1 (6 bases). V was trimmed by 3 bases and J by 12 bases, leaving 20 bases between them. Germline loops: CDR1 LNHDA, CDR2 SQIVND (reference sequence). This CDR3 has 15 residues.

Only a few counts were recorded for this clone. The V and J genes are TRBV6-1 and TRBJ1-4, with unresolved D. The ends were cut back, 7 bases at V and 7 bases at J, with 13 bases in the middle. The germline gives CDR1 MNHNS, CDR2 SASEGT. The CDR3 sequence is 13 residues long. The CDR3 spells CASTNGVGEKLFF. CDR3 DNA sequence: TGTGCCAGCACCAACGGGGTCGGTGAAAAACTGTTTTTT.

The chain employs TRBV27 and TRBJ1-5, with unresolved D. V lost 3 bases and J 9 bases, leaving 12 bases between the germline ends. The CDR3 length is 13 residues. From germline, CDR1 is MNHEY and CDR2 SMNVEV (reference sequence). The CDR3 nucleotides read TGTGCCAGCAGTTTGGCTGGAGGATGGCCCCAGCATTTT. Translated, it gives CASSLAGGWPQHF.

The chain recombines TRBV5-4 with TRBJ1-2, with TRBD1 matching 12 bases. The CDR3 has 13 residues. Per germline, CDR1 SGHNT and CDR2 YYREEE (reference sequence). J lost 4 bases, V lost 6 bases, and 1 base had no gene match. The CDR3 loop is CASKGQGAYGYTF. DNA of the CDR3: TGTGCCAGCAAGGGACAGGGGGCCTATGGCTACACCTTC.